A selection of T cell receptor beta chains follows, all from one sample in a study of CD8 T cells in ankylosing spondylitis. TCRdb reprocessed the 5' RACE reads with MiXCR, giving one entry per CDR3 protein. The sample carries more than 200,000 distinct CDR3 sequences, 20% to 30% recorded once. Material: blood, either unsorted or a sorted T cell fraction (not recorded which). Source of these receptors: a male donor with ankylosing spondylitis or in good health (not recorded which). Both conserved end residues are part of each CDR3. The D gene is left open where the match is weak. Only some rows state a clone size, as once, few, many or a class for expanded clones.

>TRBV3-1|TRBJ2-1|TRBD2|-
CASSKGGGVRNEQFF
TGTGCCAGCAGCAAAGGCGGGGGGGTTAGGAATGAGCAGTTCTTC
>TRBV19|TRBJ1-1|-|-
CASSFLGKTTEAFF
TGTGCCAGTAGTTTTTTGGGTAAAACAACTGAAGCTTTCTTT
>TRBV20-1|TRBJ1-6|TRBD1|many
CSARQTGSYNSPLHF
TGCAGTGCTAGACAGACAGGGTCCTATAATTCACCCCTCCACTTT
>TRBV20-1|TRBJ2-1|-|-
CSGKWDEQFF
TGCAGTGGGAAGTGGGATGAGCAGTTCTTC
>TRBV6-2/TRBV6-3|TRBJ2-3|-|many
CASSYRRYGEDTQYF
TGTGCCAGCAGTTATCGAAGGTATGGTGAGGATACGCAGTATTTT
>TRBV10-3|TRBJ2-7|-|-
CAITRDISSYEQYF
TGTGCCATAACCCGGGACATCTCTTCCTACGAGCAGTACTTC
>TRBV20-1|TRBJ2-3|-|-
CSADAGTSPGADTQYF
TGCAGTGCTGATGCCGGGACAAGCCCTGGGGCAGATACGCAGTATTTT
>TRBV12-3/TRBV12-4|TRBJ2-6|-|few
CASSLATSKGANVLTF
TGTGCCAGCAGTTTAGCCACGAGTAAGGGGGCCAACGTCCTGACTTTC
>TRBV10-3|TRBJ2-7|-|-
CAISEPGQGGAYEQYF
TGTGCCATCAGTGAGCCCGGGCAAGGGGGGGCCTACGAGCAGTACTTC
>TRBV2|TRBJ2-3|-|many
CASSEYVADTQYF
TGTGCCAGCAGTGAATATGTGGCAGATACGCAGTATTTT
>TRBV11-1|TRBJ2-5|-|many
CASSPGRGQETQYF
TGTGCCAGCAGCCCAGGTCGGGGACAAGAGACCCAGTACTTC
>TRBV11-2|TRBJ1-1|TRBD1|few
CASSPLRGQGPTEAFF
TGTGCCAGCAGCCCCCTCCGTGGACAGGGCCCCACTGAAGCTTTCTTT
>TRBV29-1|TRBJ2-7|-|-
CSVEVGYEQYF
TGCAGCGTTGAAGTGGGGTACGAGCAGTACTTC
>TRBV5-5|TRBJ2-2|-|many
CASSSSTSTNTGELFF
TGTGCCAGCAGCTCCTCCACATCAACGAACACCGGGGAGCTGTTTTTT
>TRBV12-3/TRBV12-4|TRBJ2-3|-|-
CASRKRVQGTDTQYF
TGTGCCAGCAGGAAAAGGGTACAGGGCACAGATACGCAGTATTTT
>TRBV20-1|TRBJ2-5|-|-
CSARLGGVETQYF
TGCAGTGCTAGATTAGGGGGGGTAGAGACCCAGTACTTC
>TRBV25-1|TRBJ2-7|-|-
CASSIVYEQYF
TGTGCCAGCAGTATTGTCTACGAGCAGTACTTC
>TRBV20-1|TRBJ2-7|TRBD1|many
CSARDRQGGEQYF
TGCAGTGCTAGAGATAGACAGGGGGGCGAGCAGTACTTC
>TRBV29-1|TRBJ1-1|-|few
CSVTTGTKNTEAFF
TGCAGCGTTACTACCGGGACAAAGAACACTGAAGCTTTCTTT
>TRBV20-1|TRBJ2-7|TRBD2|-
CSAPRAGSDEQYF
TGCAGTGCGCCCAGAGCGGGGTCCGACGAGCAGTACTTC
>TRBV3-1|TRBJ2-1|-|-
CASSPGRLHYNEQFF
TGTGCCAGCAGCCCCGGGCGGCTGCATTACAATGAGCAGTTCTTC
>TRBV20-1|TRBJ2-1|TRBD1|many
CSVPRAGGNEQFF
TGCAGTGTCCCGAGGGCAGGGGGCAATGAGCAGTTCTTC
>TRBV20-1|TRBJ2-3|-|-
CSARDLEYTQYF
TGCAGTGCTAGAGATCTGGAGTATACGCAGTATTTT
>TRBV12-3/TRBV12-4|TRBJ1-1|-|-
CASSYRANTEAFF
TGTGCCAGCAGTTACAGGGCGAACACTGAAGCTTTCTTT
>TRBV6-2/TRBV6-3|TRBJ1-5|-|few
CASSSPHGRNQPQHF
TGTGCCAGCAGTTCCCCCCACGGCCGGAATCAGCCCCAGCATTTT
>TRBV6-5|TRBJ2-3|-|once
CASSLSGEDTQYF
TGTGCCAGCAGTTTGAGTGGAGAAGATACGCAGTATTTT
>TRBV19|TRBJ2-7|-|few
CASSGPGFYEQYF
TGTGCCAGTAGTGGGCCGGGTTTTTACGAGCAGTACTTC
>TRBV15|TRBJ1-3|-|many
CATSRVAGAGNTIYF
TGTGCCACCAGCAGAGTCGCAGGGGCTGGAAACACCATATATTTT
>TRBV20-1|TRBJ2-1|TRBD2|-
CSARGPSGEGEQFF
TGCAGTGCTAGAGGGCCTAGCGGGGAAGGTGAGCAGTTCTTC
>TRBV7-7|TRBJ2-2|-|-
CASSQHGTGELFF
TGTGCTAGCAGCCAACATGGGACCGGGGAGCTGTTTTTT
>TRBV20-1|TRBJ2-3|-|-
CSARISTFTRNTDTQYF
TGCAGTGCTAGGATTTCGACTTTTACCCGTAACACAGATACGCAGTATTTT
>TRBV3-1|TRBJ2-4|TRBD2|few
CACSHTPTGTPRGIQYF
TGTGCCTGCAGCCATACCCCCACCGGGACGCCGCGGGGGATTCAGTACTTC
>TRBV6-5|TRBJ2-5|TRBD2|many
CASSSRTSERETQYF
TGTGCCAGCAGTTCCCGGACTAGTGAGAGAGAGACCCAGTACTTC
>TRBV12-3/TRBV12-4|TRBJ2-1|-|many
CASTPAGYTIDEQFF
TGTGCCAGCACCCCCGCAGGCTACACGATCGATGAGCAGTTCTTC
>TRBV28|TRBJ2-2|-|many
CASSLDAAGELFF
TGTGCCAGCAGTTTAGACGCCGCCGGGGAGCTGTTTTTT
>TRBV3-1|TRBJ2-5|TRBD2|-
CASSLRIAGPWETQYF
TGTGCCAGCAGCCTACGCATAGCGGGCCCCTGGGAGACCCAGTACTTC
>TRBV12-3/TRBV12-4|TRBJ2-5|TRBD1|-
CASSLRQGDYQETQYF
TGTGCCAGCAGTCTCCGACAGGGGGATTACCAAGAGACCCAGTACTTC
>TRBV20-1|TRBJ1-4|-|many
CSARVSRADEKLFF
TGCAGTGCTAGAGTGTCCAGGGCCGATGAAAAACTGTTTTTT
>TRBV12-3/TRBV12-4|TRBJ2-3|-|-
CASSLRAQSTDTQYF
TGTGCCAGCAGTTTACGTGCACAGAGCACAGATACGCAGTATTTT
>TRBV10-3|TRBJ2-3|-|few
CASGTSTSTDTQYF
TGTGCCTCAGGGACATCGACTAGCACAGATACGCAGTATTTT
>TRBV20-1|TRBJ2-7|-|many
CSATGTLRDEQYF
TGCAGTGCTACCGGGACCCTACGGGACGAGCAGTACTTC
>TRBV6-1|TRBJ1-4|-|-
CASSEEMGVVEKLFF
TGTGCCAGCAGTGAAGAGATGGGAGTCGTGGAAAAACTGTTTTTT
>TRBV4-1|TRBJ2-7|TRBD1|few
CASSQGQGALREQYF
TGCGCCAGCAGCCAAGGACAGGGGGCCCTTCGCGAGCAGTACTTC
>TRBV20-1|TRBJ1-1|-|few
CSARPPLGTEAFF
TGCAGTGCTAGACCCCCCTTGGGCACTGAAGCTTTCTTT
>TRBV20-1|TRBJ2-3|-|many
CSASGGATDTQYF
TGCAGTGCTAGCGGGGGAGCGACAGATACGCAGTATTTT
>TRBV10-1|TRBJ2-1|-|few
CASSRFPYNEQFF
TGCGCCAGCAGCCGCTTCCCTTACAATGAGCAGTTCTTC
>TRBV5-1|TRBJ1-2|-|many
CASRTAGDTYGYTF
TGCGCCAGCAGGACCGCCGGGGATACCTATGGCTACACCTTC
>TRBV20-1|TRBJ2-5|-|-
CSARGGRGETQYF
TGCAGTGCTAGAGGGGGGCGCGGAGAGACCCAGTACTTC
>TRBV10-3|TRBJ2-5|-|-
CAVSSRGETQYF
TGTGCCGTATCCTCGAGAGGAGAGACCCAGTACTTC
>TRBV20-1|TRBJ2-1|TRBD2|few
CSARALAVYNEQFF
TGCAGTGCTAGGGCTCTAGCGGTCTACAATGAGCAGTTCTTC
>TRBV7-2|TRBJ2-1|TRBD2|-
CASTLFPGASGYNEQFF
TGTGCCAGCACCCTATTCCCTGGGGCTAGCGGGTACAATGAGCAGTTCTTC
>TRBV4-1|TRBJ2-5|TRBD1|many
CASSPREDRGETQYF
TGCGCCAGCAGCCCCCGCGAGGACAGGGGGGAGACCCAGTACTTC
>TRBV18|TRBJ2-3|-|-
CASSPAGADTQYF
TGTGCCAGCTCACCCGCCGGGGCAGATACGCAGTATTTT